This is a list of T cell receptor beta chains from one sample in a study of blood T cells in healthy people across ages. MiXCR, applied by TCRdb to the 5' RACE reads, yields one record per CDR3 protein. The data show under 1,100,000 distinct CDR3 sequences, with roughly 24% seen just once and about 0.72% held by the top ten. These data also featured in a second study, about T cells of mothers and their children.

The sequencing sample was made of blood. The receptor set was obtained from a girl aged 2-10 years in good health. Each CDR3 is given with its conserved first and last residue. D genes are given only for firm matches. The size field is filled for only some rows; it gives once, few, many or a size class.

v_call,d_call,clone_size,j_call,cdr3_nt,cdr3_aa
TRBV29-1,NA,NA,TRBJ1-2,TGCAGCGTTGAAACACCCCGTGCGGAGGACGGATTCTATGGCTACACCTTC,CSVETPRAEDGFYGYTF
TRBV15,NA,few,TRBJ1-1,TGTGCCACCAAGATTGTCAGGAACACTGAAGCTTTCTTT,CATKIVRNTEAFF
TRBV19,TRBD2,NA,TRBJ2-2,TGTGCCAGTAGTGGCGGGAGAGATAACACCGGGGAGCTGTTTTTT,CASSGGRDNTGELFF
TRBV10-3,NA,few,TRBJ2-5,TGTGCCATCAGTGGCGGATCGGAGACCCAGTACTTC,CAISGGSETQYF
TRBV5-1,NA,NA,TRBJ2-5,TGCGCCAGCAGCTTGGGGGTGCAGCAAGAGACCCAGTACTTC,CASSLGVQQETQYF
TRBV24-1,NA,many,TRBJ2-6,TGTGCCACCAGTGATTATCTTAGGGGATCTGGGGCCAACGTCCTGACTTTC,CATSDYLRGSGANVLTF
TRBV2,NA,NA,TRBJ1-5,TGTGCCAGCAACCCTGAAGGGGCTGGGAGCAATCAGCCCCAGCATTTT,CASNPEGAGSNQPQHF
TRBV12-3/TRBV12-4,TRBD2,few,TRBJ2-1,TGTGCCAGCAACCCCGCTAGCGGGGAGGGGGAGCAGTTCTTC,CASNPASGEGEQFF
TRBV14,TRBD2,NA,TRBJ2-1,TGTGCCAGCAGCCTAGCCCTAGCGGGAGGGCCTGAGGGGCAGTTCTTC,CASSLALAGGPEGQFF
TRBV20-1,TRBD2,NA,TRBJ2-6,TGCAGTGCTAGAGTGGGGACTAGCGGCGGGAAGGGCGTCCTGACTTTC,CSARVGTSGGKGVLTF
TRBV6-2/TRBV6-3,NA,once,TRBJ2-7,TGTGCCGTCCGGGGATCCTACGAGCAGTACTTC,CAVRGSYEQYF
TRBV7-2,NA,few,TRBJ2-7,TGTGCCAGCAGCCTTCGTGGACTGCGCGACGAGCAGTACTTC,CASSLRGLRDEQYF
TRBV15,TRBD2,few,TRBJ2-1,TGTGCCACCAGCAGCCTGGGACTAGCGGGGCCTGAGCAGTTCTTC,CATSSLGLAGPEQFF
TRBV20-1,NA,few,TRBJ2-2,TGCAGTGCTAGTCTCCCGAACACCGGGGAGCTGTTTTTT,CSASLPNTGELFF
TRBV27,NA,few,TRBJ1-5,TGTGCCAGCAGACGGGGGGGTCAGCCCCAGCATTTT,CASRRGGQPQHF
TRBV6-1,NA,few,TRBJ2-7,TGTGCCAGCAGTGATTGGACAGCCTACGAGCAGTACTTC,CASSDWTAYEQYF
TRBV20-1,TRBD2,few,TRBJ2-1,TGCAGTGCTAGAGGAACTAGCGGGGGGGCCGGTCTTGAGCAGTTCTTC,CSARGTSGGAGLEQFF
TRBV4-1,NA,few,TRBJ2-5,TGCGCCAGCAGCCAAGTCTATGCGGGACTCGCCTTAGAGACCCAGTACTTC,CASSQVYAGLALETQYF